This TCR beta chain was sequenced in a study of cytotoxic CD8 clonotypes in ibrutinib-treated CLL. On this clone itself: Its target is unknown.

Study-wide findings and caveats: Clonality increased at ibrutinib response and stayed stable in sustained remission. At progression, however, it fell back toward baseline. Among the clonotypes, public ones were uncommon and contracted or held stable on treatment.

Assay: immunoSEQ multiplex PCR; the TCRdb copy retains only in-frame clones and omits some. In the table there are some 92,000 clones, around 77% of which are singletons. Germline assignment: CDR1 MNHEY and CDR2 SVGAGI. The CDR3 extends over 12 amino acids. V dropped 4 bases and J dropped 7 bases, with 10 bases sitting between them. The receptor comes from a human donor with chronic lymphocytic leukemia. The material sequenced was PBMCs, taken after 24 months of ibrutinib treatment. The genes are TRBV6-5 and TRBJ1-1; no reliable D call. CDR3 protein: CASSSGYLEAFF. DNA of the CDR3: TGTGCCAGCAGTTCGGGCTATCTTGAAGCTTTCTTT.